This is a list of T cell receptor beta chains from one sample in a study of molecular identifiers for immune sequencing clone quantification. One entry per CDR3 protein results from TCRdb running MiXCR on the PCR reads. The table lists a few hundred thousand distinct CDR3 sequences, about 22% of them singletons. The sequencing sample was made of naive CD8+ T cells from blood, with Jurkat cell RNA spiked in. Receptors were obtained from a human donor in good health. Some libraries in this study had Jurkat cell RNA spiked in. CDR3s include the opening cysteine and the closing phenylalanine or tryptophan. Each record gives: D gene, V gene, clone size, J gene, CDR3 protein, CDR3 DNA. The D gene is left open where the match is weak. Some rows have no size entry. The others give once, few or many, or a class for an expanded clone.

TRBD1	TRBV30	few	TRBJ2-5	CAWSPNRGRDGYWPETQYF	TGTGCCTGGAGTCCGAATAGGGGGCGCGATGGGTACTGGCCAGAGACCCAGTACTTC
.	TRBV11-2	many	TRBJ2-1	CASSSDSQEYNEQFF	TGTGCCAGCAGCTCGGACAGCCAAGAATACAATGAGCAGTTCTTC
.	TRBV30	.	TRBJ1-2	CAWSGTLNHYGYTF	TGTGCCTGGAGTGGTACATTGAACCACTATGGCTACACCTTC
TRBD2	TRBV13	.	TRBJ2-3	CASSPSGTGGPDTQYF	TGTGCCAGCAGTCCCTCCGGGACGGGAGGGCCAGATACGCAGTATTTT
.	TRBV29-1	few	TRBJ1-2	CSVEGEDGYTF	TGCAGCGTTGAAGGTGAGGATGGCTACACCTTC
.	TRBV7-9	many	TRBJ1-2	CACDSETINYGYTF	TGTGCCTGCGACAGTGAAACGATTAACTATGGCTACACCTTC
.	TRBV13	many	TRBJ2-3	CASSQTRANTDTQYF	TGTGCCAGCAGCCAAACCCGGGCCAACACAGATACGCAGTATTTT
TRBD2	TRBV4-3	few	TRBJ2-3	CASSQSAGGSTDTQYF	TGCGCCAGCAGCCAATCAGCGGGGGGTAGCACAGATACGCAGTATTTT
TRBD1	TRBV7-7	few	TRBJ2-1	CASSPRQGASYNEQFF	TGTGCCAGCAGCCCACGACAGGGGGCTTCCTACAATGAGCAGTTCTTC
.	TRBV4-1	.	TRBJ2-7	CASSHPGRISYEQYF	TGCGCCAGCAGCCACCCGGGACGGATCTCCTACGAGCAGTACTTC
.	TRBV6-1	.	TRBJ1-1	CASSSPQGYTEAFF	TGTGCCAGCAGTTCACCACAGGGATACACTGAAGCTTTCTTT
TRBD1	TRBV29-1	many	TRBJ2-3	CSVEFRTGVSTDTQYF	TGCAGCGTTGAATTTCGGACAGGGGTATCCACAGATACGCAGTATTTT
.	TRBV2	many	TRBJ2-5	CASDPEYQETQYF	TGTGCCAGCGACCCCGAGTACCAAGAGACCCAGTACTTC
TRBD1	TRBV30	many	TRBJ2-2	CAWTTGQGAGGELFF	TGTGCCTGGACTACTGGACAGGGGGCAGGCGGGGAGCTGTTTTTT
TRBD1	TRBV11-2	many	TRBJ1-1	CASSLDRETEAFF	TGTGCCAGCAGTTTGGACAGGGAAACTGAAGCTTTCTTT
TRBD2	TRBV6-5	.	TRBJ2-5	CASGGLAGAFYSQETQYF	TGTGCCAGCGGGGGACTAGCGGGAGCCTTTTATTCTCAAGAGACCCAGTACTTC
.	TRBV6-1	.	TRBJ2-7	CASLRRDGAEQYF	TGTGCCAGCCTGAGACGGGACGGGGCTGAGCAGTACTTC
.	TRBV13	many	TRBJ2-7	CASSSGAGGPYEQWF	TGTGCCAGCAGCTCCGGTGCCGGGGGTCCTTACGAGCAGTGGTTC
TRBD2	TRBV3-1	.	TRBJ2-1	CASSQDLGERGPFF	TGTGCCAGCAGCCAAGATTTGGGGGAGCGGGGTCCGTTCTTC